This T cell receptor (beta chain) was retrieved from a study of T-cell memory formation after mild COVID-19. The wider study: The study found TCR clusters largely donor specific.

From the 5' RACE reads, TCRdb called clonotypes with MiXCR, one entry per CDR3 protein. Of around 110,000 distinct CDR3 sequences listed, around 15% were seen once; the top ten hold 25% to 30%. Study-wide points: Day 15 to 85 contracting clones showed balanced CD4/CD8; later expanders leaned CD4+. CD4+ contracting clones were found mainly in CM and EM, and CD8+ ones in EMRA.

Per germline, CDR1 SGHRS and CDR2 YFSETQ. The CDR3 has 18 amino acids. J gave up 5 bases and V 0 bases, and 11 bases lay outside the gene matches. Points on this clonotype: What it binds is not known.

The J gene is TRBJ1-1, the V gene TRBV5-1; 12 positions agree with TRBD1. The TCR comes from an adult woman who had mild COVID-19 (a few samples of this study predate the infection). Cell type and time point are not known. The sample taken for sequencing was PBMCs or a T cell subset sorted from them (not recorded which). The CDR3 sequence: CASSLVSGTGGVGTEAFF. The CDR3 DNA reads as TGCGCCAGCAGCTTGGTTTCTGGGACAGGGGGCGTCGGAACTGAAGCTTTCTTT.